The rows below give T cell receptor beta chains drawn from one sample of a study of cytomegalovirus exposure and HLA in healthy donors. TCRdb's table, derived via immunoSEQ multiplex PCR, lists solely in-frame clones and lacks some. This table has some 200,000 clones, roughly 78% appearing once. The material sequenced was PBMCs. The receptor source for this set is a boy younger than 18 in good health and CMV-seronegative. Both conserved end residues are part of each CDR3. The D gene is left open where the match is weak. Clone size is shown for a subset of rows, as once, few, many or a class of expanded clone.

v_call	j_call	d_call	clone_size	cdr3_nt	cdr3_aa
TRBV9	TRBJ2-3	TRBD2	-	TGTGCCAGCAGCGCCAGACTAGCGCAAAGCACAGATACGCAGTATTTT	CASSARLAQSTDTQYF
TRBV6-6	TRBJ2-1	TRBD2	few	TGTGCCAGCAGCCCGGACTTAGCGGGAGTGCAGTTCTTC	CASSPDLAGVQFF
TRBV5-4	TRBJ2-1	TRBD1	-	TGTGCCAGCAGCATAGGACAGGGTGGACTCGATGAGCAGTTCTTC	CASSIGQGGLDEQFF
TRBV4-1	TRBJ2-1	TRBD2	-	TGCGCCAGCAGCCAAGACGGGACTAGAAACTACAATGAGCAGTTCTTC	CASSQDGTRNYNEQFF
TRBV7-2	TRBJ2-7	TRBD1	once	TGTGCCAGCAGCCCGAGGACAGGGGGCTTCCACGAGCAGTACTTC	CASSPRTGGFHEQYF
TRBV12-5	TRBJ1-3	-	-	TGTGCTAGTGGAGAGGGTCCATTAAACACCATATATTTT	CASGEGPLNTIYF
TRBV5-4	TRBJ2-7	TRBD1	-	TGTGCCAGCAGCCCCCCGGGACAGGGATATTACGAGCAGTACTTC	CASSPPGQGYYEQYF
TRBV19	TRBJ1-5	-	-	TGTGCCAGTAGTTTCGGAGACCAGTCGGAGCCCCAGCATTTT	CASSFGDQSEPQHF
TRBV15	TRBJ1-1	TRBD1	-	TGTGCCACCAGCAGTTGGGACAGGGGGACCACTGAAGCTTTCTTT	CATSSWDRGTTEAFF
TRBV5-1	TRBJ1-6	-	-	TGCGCCAGCAGCTTATCAGGGAATCGCGCCTATAATTCACCCCTCCACTTT	CASSLSGNRAYNSPLHF
TRBV29-1	TRBJ2-7	TRBD2	-	TGCAGCGTTGGAGGTGGGGGGGGTTCCTACGAGCAGTACTTC	CSVGGGGGSYEQYF
TRBV5-1	TRBJ2-2	TRBD2	-	TGCGCCAGCAGCTTGTTCCCGGGGGGAACCGGGGAGCTGTTTTTT	CASSLFPGGTGELFF
TRBV7-3	TRBJ1-4	TRBD1	-	TGTGCCAGCAGCTTACAGGGGGGCGCGGATGAAAAACTGTTTTTT	CASSLQGGADEKLFF
TRBV19	TRBJ1-6	TRBD1	-	TGTGCCAGTAGTGACAGGGGGCAGTCCTATAATTCACCCCTCCACTTT	CASSDRGQSYNSPLHF
TRBV5-4	TRBJ2-7	-	-	TGTGCCAGCAGCTTGGGTCCCTTCTACGAGCAGTACTTC	CASSLGPFYEQYF
TRBV5-4	TRBJ2-2	TRBD1	-	TGTGCCAGCAGCCCGAGGGACAGGGGAGGGGACACCGGGGAGCTGTTTTTT	CASSPRDRGGDTGELFF
TRBV10-3	TRBJ1-1	TRBD1	-	TGTGCCATCAGATCGCGACAGGGAAGCACTGAAGCTTTCTTT	CAIRSRQGSTEAFF
TRBV7-8	TRBJ1-5	TRBD1	-	TGTGCCAGCAGCAAGGAGGGGACAGGGAATATTCAGCCCCAGCATTTT	CASSKEGTGNIQPQHF
TRBV19	TRBJ1-2	TRBD1	-	TGTGCCAGTAGGATGAATAATGGAGGGGGCCGGGGGTATGGCTACACCTTC	CASRMNNGGGRGYGYTF
TRBV27	TRBJ2-1	-	-	TGTGCCAGCAGTCAAATGGGGAGAAGCTCCTACAATGAGCAGTTCTTC	CASSQMGRSSYNEQFF
TRBV9	TRBJ1-2	TRBD1	-	TGTGCCAGCAGCGCCGGACAGGGGGGAGGCTATGGCTACACCTTC	CASSAGQGGGYGYTF
TRBV19	TRBJ1-1	TRBD1	-	TGTGCCAGTAGTAAAGACGACAGGGTGAACACTGAAGCTTCCTTT	CASSKDDRVNTEASF
TRBV21-1	TRBJ1-1	-	-	TGTGCCAGCAGCTCCGGGACATGGCCCACTGAAGCTTTCTTT	CASSSGTWPTEAFF
TRBV5-1	TRBJ1-2	TRBD1	-	TGCGCCAGCAGCTCCCTTCCGGGACAGGGTGGCTATGGCTACACCTTC	CASSSLPGQGGYGYTF
TRBV18	TRBJ1-3	TRBD1	-	TGTGCCAGCTCACCGCCAGTCGGACAGGGGGGAAACACCATATATTTT	CASSPPVGQGGNTIYF
TRBV30	TRBJ1-3	-	-	TGTGCCTGGCACCCTCGGACTTCTGGAAACACCATATATTTT	CAWHPRTSGNTIYF
TRBV5-5	TRBJ1-3	-	-	TGTGCCAGCAGCTGGGAGGGTAGCTCTGGAAACACCATATATTTT	CASSWEGSSGNTIYF
TRBV7-9	TRBJ1-3	-	few	TGTGCCAGCAGCTTAGGGGGTGCAGGGGGAAACACCATATATTTT	CASSLGGAGGNTIYF